This T cell receptor beta chain was retrieved from a study of radiation and T cells in renal cell carcinoma. The treatment denotes: treatment-naive control, cytoreductive nephrectomy. Method: immunoSEQ multiplex PCR; TCRdb's copy keeps in-frame clones and lacks some. The sample has 8,000 to 10,000 clones; 55% to 70% are singletons. Germline CDR1 is SGHVS and CDR2 is FQNEAQ. There are 15 residues in the CDR3. The ends were cut back, 0 bases at V and 0 bases at J, with 8 bases in the middle. The gene calls are TRBV7-8 and TRBJ1-1, with D uncertain. Specimen: tumor tissue, collected from a patient whose treatment was nephrectomy without radiotherapy. This TCR was recovered from a man between 60 and 70 years old with renal cell carcinoma. The CDR3 protein is CASSLAASMNTEAFF. The CDR3 region has the DNA TGTGCCAGCAGCTTAGCGGCAAGCATGAACACTGAAGCTTTCTTT.